This TCR beta chain was profiled in a study of long-term antiretroviral therapy in people with HIV. Findings and limits, study-wide: In the period from the mid-2000s to the late 2010s, blood was collected, possibly under older ART regimens.

V was shortened by 1 base and J by 4 bases, with 7 bases between the two germline ends. Germline-derived CDR1 and CDR2 are SGHTA and FQGNSA. The CDR3 contains 14 residues. Regarding this clone: The antigen remains undetermined.

Researchers report immunoSEQ v3.0 was run at survey level. Measured with immunoSEQ multiplex PCR; TCRdb has only the in-frame clones, and not every one. The repertoire holds about 17,000 clones, 79% seen once, with 8% in the top ten. The sample consisted of unsorted PBMCs, taken at the start of antiretroviral therapy. This chain uses TRBV7-2 with TRBJ2-2; D gene ambiguous. The source is a man in his thirties or forties with HIV. CDR3: CASSLGTSTGELFF. Here the CDR3 DNA reads TGTGCCAGCAGCTTAGGGACGAGCACCGGGGAGCTGTTTTTT.